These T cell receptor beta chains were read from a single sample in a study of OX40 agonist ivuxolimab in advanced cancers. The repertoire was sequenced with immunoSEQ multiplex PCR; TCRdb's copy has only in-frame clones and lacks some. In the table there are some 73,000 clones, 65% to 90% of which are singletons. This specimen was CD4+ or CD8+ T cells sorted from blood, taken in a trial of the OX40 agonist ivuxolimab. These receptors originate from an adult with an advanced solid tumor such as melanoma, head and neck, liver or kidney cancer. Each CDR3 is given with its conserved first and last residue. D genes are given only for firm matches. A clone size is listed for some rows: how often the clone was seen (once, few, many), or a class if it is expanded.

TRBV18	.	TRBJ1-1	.	TGTGCCAGCTCACCTGGGCAGTCGATGGGGATTTCGGCTTTCTTT	CASSPGQSMGISAFF
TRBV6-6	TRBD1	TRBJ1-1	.	TGTGCCAGCAGCCCACAGGGGGGGCTCGCTGAAGCTTTCTTT	CASSPQGGLAEAFF
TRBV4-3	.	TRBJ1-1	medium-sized	TGCGCCAGCAGCCAAGATTGGGGATCGGACACTGAAGCTTTCTTT	CASSQDWGSDTEAFF
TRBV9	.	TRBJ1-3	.	TGTGCCAGCAGCGCCCTCCTCGAGACAGGCTCTGGAAACACCATATATTTT	CASSALLETGSGNTIYF
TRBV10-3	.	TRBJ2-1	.	TGTGCCATGCGGGAAACGAATGAGCAGTTCTTC	CAMRETNEQFF
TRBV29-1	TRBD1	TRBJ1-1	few	TGCAGCAGCCGGGACAGGGACGCTGAAGCTTTCTTT	CSSRDRDAEAFF
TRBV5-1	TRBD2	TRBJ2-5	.	TGCGCCAGCAGCTTGGGGCTAGCGGGGGGCCAAGAGACCCAGTACTTC	CASSLGLAGGQETQYF
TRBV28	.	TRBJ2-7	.	TGTGCCAGCAGTTTAAGTCAGGGCTCTGGCGAGCAGTACTTC	CASSLSQGSGEQYF
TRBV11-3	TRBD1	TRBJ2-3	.	TGTGCCAGCAGCTTAGGACAGGGGGACATTCGTGGCACAGATACGCAGTATTTT	CASSLGQGDIRGTDTQYF
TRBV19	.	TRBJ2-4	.	TGTGCCAGTAGTTACAGGGCGGTGAACATTCAGTACTTC	CASSYRAVNIQYF
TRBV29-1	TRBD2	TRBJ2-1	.	TGCAGCGTTCGGGACAACGGGAGGGACGAGCAGTTCTTC	CSVRDNGRDEQFF
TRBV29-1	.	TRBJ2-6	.	TGCAGCGTAATGCAAGCTTCTGGGGCCAACGTCCTGACTTTC	CSVMQASGANVLTF
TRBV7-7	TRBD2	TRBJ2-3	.	TGTGCCAGCAGCGCTAGCGGGAGTCAGACAGATACGCAGTATTTT	CASSASGSQTDTQYF
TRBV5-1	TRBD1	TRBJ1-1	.	TGCGCCAGCAGCTTGGGCCCCACAGGGGGCGGAGGCACTGAAGCTTTCTTT	CASSLGPTGGGGTEAFF
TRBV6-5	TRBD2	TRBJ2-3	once	TGTGCCAGCAGTTACTCGGGCGGGGGTGCGGATACGCAGTATTTT	CASSYSGGGADTQYF
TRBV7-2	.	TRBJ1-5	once	TGTGCCAGCAGCTTAGTCGGAGGCGGGAGGGCGAGCAATCAGCCCCAGCATTTT	CASSLVGGGRASNQPQHF
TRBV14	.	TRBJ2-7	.	TGTGCCAGCAGCCAAGAGACCCGCACCTACGAGCAGTACTTC	CASSQETRTYEQYF
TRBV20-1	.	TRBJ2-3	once	TGCAGTGCTAGTTCGACCCCGGGGGAGTATTTT	CSASSTPGEYF
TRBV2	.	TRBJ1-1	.	TGTGCCAGCAGTGTCAACTGGGACACTGAAGCTTTCTTT	CASSVNWDTEAFF
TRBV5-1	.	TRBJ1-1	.	TGCGCCAGCAGCTTGGTAGGCACTGAAGCTTTCTTT	CASSLVGTEAFF
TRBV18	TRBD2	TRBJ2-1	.	TGTGCCAGCTCTTCCGGGACTAGCGGGAGTCCGGATGAGCAGTTCTTC	CASSSGTSGSPDEQFF
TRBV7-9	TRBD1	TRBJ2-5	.	TGTGCCAGCAGCCTGACAGGGACAGAGACCCAGTACTTC	CASSLTGTETQYF
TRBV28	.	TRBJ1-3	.	TGTGCCAGCAGCGGAAGTGGGGGCCTGGGAAACACCATATATTTT	CASSGSGGLGNTIYF
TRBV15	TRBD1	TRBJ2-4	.	TGTGCCACCAGCAGTCTTGACAGGGGCGCCCAGTACTTC	CATSSLDRGAQYF
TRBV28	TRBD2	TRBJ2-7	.	TGTGCCAGCAGTTTAGTAGGACTAGCGGGAGGTCGAACTCCTAACGAGCAGTACTTC	CASSLVGLAGGRTPNEQYF
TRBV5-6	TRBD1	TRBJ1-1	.	TGTGCCAGCAGCGCGGTACAGGGGGTAATAGCTTTCTTT	CASSAVQGVIAFF
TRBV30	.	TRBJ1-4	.	TGTGCCTGGAGGTTGGCAGCTTATGAAAAACTGTTTTTT	CAWRLAAYEKLFF
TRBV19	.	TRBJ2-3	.	TGTGCCAGTAGTATAGGATCGAGTCGTTCCCATACGCAGTATTTT	CASSIGSSRSHTQYF
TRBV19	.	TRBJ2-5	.	TGTGCCAGTAGTATGGGCAGGGCTAGAGGGGAGACCCAGTACTTC	CASSMGRARGETQYF
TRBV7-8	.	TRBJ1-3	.	TGTGCCATCAAGACTGGAAACACCATATATTTT	CAIKTGNTIYF
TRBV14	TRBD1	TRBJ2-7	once	TGTGCCAGCAGCCAAGCCCGGACAGGGGTCGACGAGCAGTACTTC	CASSQARTGVDEQYF
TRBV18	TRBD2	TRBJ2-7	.	TGTGCCAGCTCAACAAACTACGGGGGGGACTCCTACGAGCAGTACTTC	CASSTNYGGDSYEQYF
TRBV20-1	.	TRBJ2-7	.	TGCAGTGCTAGGACCAGCTACGAGCAGTACTTC	CSARTSYEQYF
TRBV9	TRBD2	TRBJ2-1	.	TGTGCCAGCAGCCCCCGACTAGCGAGTACCGTCTACAATGAGCAGTTCTTC	CASSPRLASTVYNEQFF
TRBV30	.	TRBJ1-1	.	TGTGCCTGGCGAGCTGGGGGGACTGAAGCTTTCTTT	CAWRAGGTEAFF
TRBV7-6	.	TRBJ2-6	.	TGTGCCAGCAGCTTAAGATCCGGACAGAGGGGCTCTGGGGCCAACGTCCTGACTTTC	CASSLRSGQRGSGANVLTF
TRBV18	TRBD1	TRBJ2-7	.	TGTGCCAGCTCACCAGGGTTGGGACAGGGGACCGAGCAGTACTTC	CASSPGLGQGTEQYF
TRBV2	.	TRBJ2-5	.	TGTGCCAGCAGTGAAACCCGGGTCCAAGAGACCCAGTACTTC	CASSETRVQETQYF
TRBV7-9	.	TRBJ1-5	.	TGTGCCAGCAGCCCTTGGGAAGGGGGTCGCAATCAGCCCCAGCATTTT	CASSPWEGGRNQPQHF
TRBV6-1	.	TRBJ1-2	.	TGTGCCAGCAGCCCCTCACTACCTAACTATGGCTACACCTTC	CASSPSLPNYGYTF
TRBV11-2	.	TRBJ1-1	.	TGTGCCAGCAGCCCATGGGCAAGTAATGAAGCTTTCTTT	CASSPWASNEAFF
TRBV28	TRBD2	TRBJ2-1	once	TGTGCCAGCAGTTCGGGGGGGCTCTCTTTCAATGAGCAGTTCTTC	CASSSGGLSFNEQFF
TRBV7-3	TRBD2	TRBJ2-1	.	TGTGCCAGCAGCTTAGCGAAGGCGGGGGTCAATGAGCAGTTCTTC	CASSLAKAGVNEQFF
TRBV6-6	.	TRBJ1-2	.	TGTGCCGCTCAGCGGGACACATCCTATGGCTACACCTTC	CAAQRDTSYGYTF
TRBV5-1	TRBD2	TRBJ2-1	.	TGCGCCAGCAGCTTTGGGACTAGCAGGGGTGAGCAGTTCTTC	CASSFGTSRGEQFF
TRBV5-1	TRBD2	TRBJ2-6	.	TGCGCCAGCAGCTGGGAGGGATCGGCTGGGGCCAACGTCCTGACTTTC	CASSWEGSAGANVLTF
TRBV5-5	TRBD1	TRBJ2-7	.	TGTGCCAGCAGCCGAGACAGGGGGCGTTACGAGCAGTACTTC	CASSRDRGRYEQYF
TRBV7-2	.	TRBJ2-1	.	TGTGCCAGCCACCGAGGTGGGGGGGGCCTCTATGAGCAGTTCTTC	CASHRGGGGLYEQFF
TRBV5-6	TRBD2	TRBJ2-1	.	TGTGCCAGCAGGCCCGCTAGCGGGAGCACCCATCAGCAGTTCTTC	CASRPASGSTHQQFF
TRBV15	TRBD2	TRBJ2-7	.	TGTGCCACCAGCAGACCTCGGACTAGCGGGGCTCAGTACGAGCAGTACTTC	CATSRPRTSGAQYEQYF
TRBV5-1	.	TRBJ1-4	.	TGCGCCAGCACCCCAGGGGCAACTAATGAAAAACTGTTTTTT	CASTPGATNEKLFF
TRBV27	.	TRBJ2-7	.	TGTGCCAGCAGTTTAAGGCCGGGCCTGGGCGAGCAGTACTTC	CASSLRPGLGEQYF
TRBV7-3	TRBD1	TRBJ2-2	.	TGTGCCAGCAGCTTGAGAGGGGGCGAGAACACCGGGGAGCTGTTTTTT	CASSLRGGENTGELFF
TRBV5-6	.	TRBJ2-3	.	TGTGCCAGCAGCGCAGGGCCGGTGGAAGATACGCAGTATTTT	CASSAGPVEDTQYF
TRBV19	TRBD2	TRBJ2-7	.	TGTGCCAGTAGTATAGAGGGGACTAGCGGTGGTGAGCAGTACTTC	CASSIEGTSGGEQYF
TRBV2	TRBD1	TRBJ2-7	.	TGTGCCAGCGCTCTACTTCGACAGGGAAACTACGAGCAGTACTTC	CASALLRQGNYEQYF
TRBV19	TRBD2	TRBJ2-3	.	TGTGCCAGTAGTAAGACTAGCGGGAGTCTTTATAGCACAGATACGCAGTATTTT	CASSKTSGSLYSTDTQYF